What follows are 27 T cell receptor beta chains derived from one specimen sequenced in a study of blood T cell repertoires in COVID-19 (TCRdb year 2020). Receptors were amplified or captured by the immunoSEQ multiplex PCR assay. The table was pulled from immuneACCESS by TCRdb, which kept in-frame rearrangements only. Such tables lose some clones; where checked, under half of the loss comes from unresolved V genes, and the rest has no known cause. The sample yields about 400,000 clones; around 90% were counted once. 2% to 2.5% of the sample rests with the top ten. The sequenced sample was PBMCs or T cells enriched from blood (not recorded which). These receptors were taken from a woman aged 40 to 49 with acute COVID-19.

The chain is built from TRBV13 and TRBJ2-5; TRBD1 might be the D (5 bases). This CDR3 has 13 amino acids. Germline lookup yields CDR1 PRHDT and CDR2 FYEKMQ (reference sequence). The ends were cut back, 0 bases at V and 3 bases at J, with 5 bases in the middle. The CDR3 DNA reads TGTGCCAGCAGCTTAGGGACAGAAGAGACCCAGTACTTC. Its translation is CASSLGTEETQYF.

The CDR3 region has the DNA TGTGCCAGCAGCTTAGGACAGGGGTACATTAATGAAAAACTGTTTTTT. This sequence encodes CASSLGQGYINEKLFF. The chain joins TRBV7-6 to TRBJ1-4; 8 bases map to TRBD1. This CDR3 has 16 amino acids. The V and J ends lost 1 base and 4 bases, in that order; junction bases with no gene match: 5. Per the germline V gene, CDR1 is SGHVS and CDR2 is FNYEAQ.

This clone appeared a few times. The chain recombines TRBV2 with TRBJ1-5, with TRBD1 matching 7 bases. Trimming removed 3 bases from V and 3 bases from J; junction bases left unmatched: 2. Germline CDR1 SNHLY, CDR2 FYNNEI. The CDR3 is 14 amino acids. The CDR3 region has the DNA TGTGCCAGCAGTGAGGGACAGTTCAATCAGCCCCAGCATTTT. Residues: CASSEGQFNQPQHF.

CDR3 protein: CASHSQGASRDSPLHF. Here the CDR3 DNA reads TGTGCCTCCCATTCTCAGGGGGCCTCCCGGGATTCACCCCTCCACTTT. V gene TRBV30 combines with J gene TRBJ1-6; 8 bases are shared with TRBD1. The CDR3 is made up of 16 amino acids. Trimming cost V 7 bases and J 8 bases; bases outside gene matches: 16. CDR1 GTSNPN and CDR2 SVGIG come from the germline V gene (reference sequence).

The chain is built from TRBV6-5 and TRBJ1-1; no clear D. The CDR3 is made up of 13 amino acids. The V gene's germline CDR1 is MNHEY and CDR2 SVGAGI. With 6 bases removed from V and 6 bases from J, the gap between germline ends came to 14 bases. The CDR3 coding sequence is TGTGCCAGCAGGGCTGCGGAGGTAGCTGAAGCTTTCTTT. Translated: CASRAAEVAEAFF.

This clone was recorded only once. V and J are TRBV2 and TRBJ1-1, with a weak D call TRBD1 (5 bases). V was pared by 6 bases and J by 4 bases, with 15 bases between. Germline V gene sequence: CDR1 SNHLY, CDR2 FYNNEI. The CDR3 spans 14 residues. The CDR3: CASRRQGGATEAFF. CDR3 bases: TGTGCCAGCAGACGTCAGGGAGGGGCCACTGAAGCTTTCTTT. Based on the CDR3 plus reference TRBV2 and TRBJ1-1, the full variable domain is EPEVTQTPSHQVTQMGQEVILRCVPISNHLYFYWYRQILGQKVEFLVSFYNNEISEKSEIFDDQFSVERPDGSNFTLKIRSTKLEDSAMYFCASRRQGGATEAFFGQGTRLTVV.

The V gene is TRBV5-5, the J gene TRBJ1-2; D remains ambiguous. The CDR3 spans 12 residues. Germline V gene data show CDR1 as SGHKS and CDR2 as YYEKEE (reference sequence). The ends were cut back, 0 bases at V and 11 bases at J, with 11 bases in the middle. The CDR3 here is CASSLGHTEYTF. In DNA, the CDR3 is TGTGCCAGCAGCTTGGGTCACACCGAATACACCTTC.

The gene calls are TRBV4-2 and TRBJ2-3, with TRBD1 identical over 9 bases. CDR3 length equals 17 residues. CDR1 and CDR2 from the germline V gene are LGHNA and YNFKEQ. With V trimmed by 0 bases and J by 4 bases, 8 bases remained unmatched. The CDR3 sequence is CASSQEFDRGGPDTQYF. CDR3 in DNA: TGTGCCAGCAGCCAAGAATTCGACAGGGGGGGCCCAGATACGCAGTATTTT.

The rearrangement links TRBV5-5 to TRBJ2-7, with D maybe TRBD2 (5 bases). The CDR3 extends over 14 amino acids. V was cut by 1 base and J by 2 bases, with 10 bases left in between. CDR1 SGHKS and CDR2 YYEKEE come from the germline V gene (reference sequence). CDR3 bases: TGTGCCAGCAGCTTGACCTTGGGAGCCTACGAGCAGTACTTC. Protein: CASSLTLGAYEQYF.

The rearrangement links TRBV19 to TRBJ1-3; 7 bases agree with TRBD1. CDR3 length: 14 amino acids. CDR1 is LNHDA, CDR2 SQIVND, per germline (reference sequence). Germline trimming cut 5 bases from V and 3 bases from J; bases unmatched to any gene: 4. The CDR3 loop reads CASSADRNGNTIYF. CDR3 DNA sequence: TGTGCCAGTAGTGCGGACAGGAATGGAAACACCATATATTTT.

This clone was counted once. DNA for the CDR3: TGTGCCAGCAGCCAAGTCGCCAGACGGCAGGGGGGAGGCTACACCTTC. This sequence encodes CASSQVARRQGGGYTF. The J gene is TRBJ1-2, the V gene TRBV14, with 7 nucleotides matching TRBD1. CDR1 SGHDN and CDR2 FVKESK come from the germline V gene. Unmatched junction bases numbered 13, after V lost 1 base and J lost 8 bases. There are 16 residues in the CDR3.

The CDR3 loop is CAWDGRSNNSPLHF. The CDR3 DNA reads as TGTGCCTGGGACGGGAGATCCAATAATTCACCCCTCCACTTT. The V and J genes are TRBV30 and TRBJ1-6; D ambiguous. The V gene's germline CDR1 is GTSNPN and CDR2 SVGIG (reference sequence). Trimming removed 5 bases from V and 5 bases from J, with 13 bases in between. This CDR3 region has 14 residues.

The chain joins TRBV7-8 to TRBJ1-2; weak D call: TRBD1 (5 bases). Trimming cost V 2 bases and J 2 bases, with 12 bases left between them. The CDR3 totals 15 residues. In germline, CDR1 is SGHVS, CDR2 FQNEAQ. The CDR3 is CASSLFDSKNYGYTF. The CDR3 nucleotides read TGTGCCAGCAGCTTATTCGACAGCAAAAACTATGGCTACACCTTC.

The CDR3 protein is CASSITTGDYGYTF. CDR3 DNA sequence: TGTGCCAGTAGTATAACCACAGGGGACTATGGCTACACCTTC. This chain uses TRBV19 with TRBJ1-2; TRBD1 matches 7 bases. V trimming: 2 bases; J trimming: 3 bases; junction bases outside the gene matches: 3. Germline CDR1 reads LNHDA; CDR2 reads SQIVND (reference sequence). The CDR3 totals 14 residues.

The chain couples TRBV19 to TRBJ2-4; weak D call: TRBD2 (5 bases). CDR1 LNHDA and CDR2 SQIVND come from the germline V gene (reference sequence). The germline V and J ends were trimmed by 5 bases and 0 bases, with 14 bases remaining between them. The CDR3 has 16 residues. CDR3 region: CASSDYRREAKNIQYF. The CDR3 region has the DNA TGTGCCAGTAGTGACTATCGACGGGAAGCCAAAAACATTCAGTACTTC.

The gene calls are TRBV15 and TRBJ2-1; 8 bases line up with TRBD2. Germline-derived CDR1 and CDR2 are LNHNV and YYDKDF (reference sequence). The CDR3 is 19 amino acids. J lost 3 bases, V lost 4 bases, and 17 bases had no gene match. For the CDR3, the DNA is TGTGCCACCAGCAAAGGAGGGGGGGTTCGACTAGCGTTCTACAATGAGCAGTTCTTC. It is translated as CATSKGGGVRLAFYNEQFF.

For the CDR3, the DNA is TGTGCCAGCAGACTAGCAACTTACAATGAGCAGTTCTTC. Its translation: CASRLATYNEQFF. This chain links TRBV12-3 or TRBV12-4 with TRBJ2-1; weak D call: TRBD2 (6 bases). The CDR3 is 13 residues long. V lost 6 bases and J 4 bases, leaving 10 bases between the germline ends.

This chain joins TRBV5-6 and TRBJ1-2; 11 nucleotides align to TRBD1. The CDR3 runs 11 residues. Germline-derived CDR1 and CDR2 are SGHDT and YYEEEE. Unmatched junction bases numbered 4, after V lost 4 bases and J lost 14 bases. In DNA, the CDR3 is TGTGCCAGCAGCCCGGGACAGGGGGAAACCTTC. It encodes CASSPGQGETF.

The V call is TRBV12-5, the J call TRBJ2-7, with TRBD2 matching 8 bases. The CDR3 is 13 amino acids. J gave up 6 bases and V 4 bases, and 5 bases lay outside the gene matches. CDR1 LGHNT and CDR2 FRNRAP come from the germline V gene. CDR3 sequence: CASGSGGVSEQYF. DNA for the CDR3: TGTGCTAGTGGTTCCGGGGGGGTTTCCGAGCAGTACTTC. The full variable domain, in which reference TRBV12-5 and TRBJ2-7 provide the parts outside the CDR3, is DARVTQTPRHKVTEMGQEVTMRCQPILGHNTVFWYRQTMMQGLELLAYFRNRAPLDDSGMPKDRFSAEMPDATLATLKIQPSEPRDSAVYFCASGSGGVSEQYFGPGTRLTVT.

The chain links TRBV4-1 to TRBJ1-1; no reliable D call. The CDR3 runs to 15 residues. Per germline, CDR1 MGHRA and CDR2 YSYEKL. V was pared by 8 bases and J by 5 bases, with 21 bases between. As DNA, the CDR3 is TGCGCCAGCGCCTCTTTCCCGGGGAGCAGGACTGAAGCTTTCTTT. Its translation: CASASFPGSRTEAFF.

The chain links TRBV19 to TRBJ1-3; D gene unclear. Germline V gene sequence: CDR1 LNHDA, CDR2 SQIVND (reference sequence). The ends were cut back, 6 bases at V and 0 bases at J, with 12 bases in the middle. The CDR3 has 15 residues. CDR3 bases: TGTGCCAGTAGGCGTCAACCTTTCTCTGGAAACACCATATATTTT. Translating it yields CASRRQPFSGNTIYF.

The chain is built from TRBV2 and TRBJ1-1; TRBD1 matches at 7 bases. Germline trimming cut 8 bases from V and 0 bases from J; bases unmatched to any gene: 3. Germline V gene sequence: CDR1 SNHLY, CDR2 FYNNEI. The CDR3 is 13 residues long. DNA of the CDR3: TGTGCCAGCTCAGGACAGGTGAACACTGAAGCTTTCTTT. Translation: CASSGQVNTEAFF.

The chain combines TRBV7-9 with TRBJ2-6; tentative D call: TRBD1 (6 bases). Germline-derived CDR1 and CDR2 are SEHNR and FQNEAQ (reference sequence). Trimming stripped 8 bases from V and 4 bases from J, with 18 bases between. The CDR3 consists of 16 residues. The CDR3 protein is CASAGTRAGGANVLTF. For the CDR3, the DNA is TGTGCCAGCGCTGGGACAAGGGCTGGCGGGGCCAACGTCCTGACTTTC.

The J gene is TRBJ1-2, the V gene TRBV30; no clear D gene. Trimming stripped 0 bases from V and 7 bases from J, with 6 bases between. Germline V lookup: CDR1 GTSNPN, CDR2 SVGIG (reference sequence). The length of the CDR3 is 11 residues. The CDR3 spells CAWSVGLGYTF. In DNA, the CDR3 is TGTGCCTGGAGTGTCGGACTTGGCTACACCTTC.

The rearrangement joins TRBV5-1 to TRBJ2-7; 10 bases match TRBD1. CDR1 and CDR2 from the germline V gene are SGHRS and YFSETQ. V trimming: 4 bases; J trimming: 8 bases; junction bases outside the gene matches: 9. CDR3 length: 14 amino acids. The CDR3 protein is CASSTTPGQGQQYF. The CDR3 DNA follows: TGCGCCAGCAGCACGACTCCGGGACAGGGGCAGCAGTACTTC.

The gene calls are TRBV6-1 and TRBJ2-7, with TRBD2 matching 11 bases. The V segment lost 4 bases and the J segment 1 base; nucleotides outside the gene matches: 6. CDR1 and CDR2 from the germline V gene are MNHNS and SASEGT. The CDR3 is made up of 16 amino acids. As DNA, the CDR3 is TGTGCCAGCAGTGTGTTAGCGGGGGGGCCTTCCTACGAGCAGTACTTC. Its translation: CASSVLAGGPSYEQYF.

CDR3: CSVGGTGSGETQYF. DNA for the CDR3: TGCAGCGTTGGAGGGACAGGCTCCGGAGAGACCCAGTACTTC. This sequence joins TRBV29-1 and TRBJ2-5; TRBD1 aligns across 8 bases. The CDR3 contains 14 residues. Germline V gene sequence: CDR1 SQVTM, CDR2 ANQGSEA. Trimming cost V 4 bases and J 4 bases; bases outside gene matches: 8.